Described below is a single T cell receptor beta chain sequence and its context. Diagnoses were made from clinical symptoms, serum measures (thyroxine and TRAb), thyroid ultrasound and orbital computed tomography. Out of over 7.5 ml of fresh peripheral blood came the PBMCs. The entry originates in a study of T cells in Graves' hyperthyroidism and ophthalmopathy. Overall study context: Blood was drawn when the patient was first diagnosed and still untreated.

From RNA transcripts, TCR beta CDR3 regions were amplified. First-round RT-PCR targeting the TCR CDR3 was performed with the HTBI primer set. Via MiXCR, TCRdb re-called the multiplex PCR reads, giving one row per CDR3 protein. This table has about 300,000 distinct CDR3 sequences, roughly a fifth appearing once. The V gene end was trimmed by 5 bases and the J gene end by 9 bases; junction bases not matched to a gene: 2. This CDR3 contains 12 residues. The TCR originated in a man aged 45-65 years with Graves' ophthalmopathy. Material for sequencing was blood. V gene TRBV12-3 or TRBV12-4 combines with J gene TRBJ2-1; TRBD1 agrees at 9 bases. This CDR3 reads CASSTGGGEQFF. CDR3 coding DNA: TGTGCCAGCAGTACAGGGGGCGGTGAGCAGTTCTTC.